These 8 T cell receptor beta chains came from one sample sequenced in a study of CD8 T cells in ankylosing spondylitis. These receptors have no identified antigens. MiXCR, run by TCRdb on the 5' RACE reads, gives a single entry per CDR3 protein. The sample yields about 480,000 distinct CDR3 sequences, under 20% seen once. The study's findings and limits: For ankylosing spondylitis blood, a TCR beta motif of eight or nine highly homologous variants appeared characteristic.

Sample: blood, either unsorted or a sorted T cell fraction (not recorded which). These receptors were collected from a male donor with ankylosing spondylitis.

This rearrangement joins TRBV24-1 to TRBJ2-1; TRBD2 agrees at 11 bases. With V trimmed by 3 bases and J by 3 bases, 3 bases remained unmatched. The CDR3 totals 16 residues. The germline gives CDR1 KGHDR, CDR2 SFDVKD. Written as DNA, the CDR3 is TGTGCCACCAGTGATCCGACTAGCGGGAACTACAATGAGCAGTTCTTC. It encodes CATSDPTSGNYNEQFF.

This clonotype was picked up a small number of times. The V call is TRBV5-1, the J call TRBJ2-5; D call uncertain. There are 15 residues in the CDR3. From germline, CDR1 is SGHRS and CDR2 YFSETQ. Trimming removed 4 bases at V and 5 bases at J, with 18 bases between. The CDR3 sequence is CASSPGRADRETQYF. CDR3 nucleotide sequence: TGCGCCAGCAGCCCGGGCCGGGCCGACCGGGAGACCCAGTACTTC.

Only a few counts were recorded for this clonotype. The rearrangement joins TRBV4-1 to TRBJ2-1; D unresolved. The ends were cut back, 1 base at V and 1 base at J, with 11 bases in the middle. There are 16 residues in the CDR3. The germline V gene encodes CDR1 MGHRA and CDR2 YSYEKL. CDR3 region: CASSQGDSLSYNEQFF. CDR3 in DNA: TGCGCCAGCAGCCAAGGTGACTCACTATCCTACAATGAGCAGTTCTTC.

This clonotype has a count of ten or more. The gene calls are TRBV6-5 and TRBJ1-3; no definite D call. The germline V and J ends were trimmed by 1 base and 0 bases, with 13 bases remaining between them. In germline, CDR1 is MNHEY, CDR2 SVGAGI. This CDR3 comprises 17 residues. The CDR3 coding sequence is TGTGCCAGCAGTTACTTATCGACGGTTAGCTCTGGAAACACCATATATTTT. Amino acids: CASSYLSTVSSGNTIYF.

A few counts support this clonotype. CDR3 sequence: CASSQVSASYGYTF. The DNA for the CDR3 is TGTGCCAGCAGCCAAGTGAGTGCATCTTATGGCTACACCTTC. The rearrangement joins TRBV3-1 to TRBJ1-2; D not certain. This CDR3 contains 14 residues. Germline lookup yields CDR1 LGHDT and CDR2 YNNKEL (reference sequence). Trimming shortened V by 1 base and J by 5 bases, and 11 bases separated the two germline ends.

This sequence joins TRBV27 and TRBJ2-1; TRBD2 matches at 10 bases. Trimming took 7 bases from V and 4 from J; bases not matched to a gene: 7. CDR1 and CDR2 (germline): MNHEY, SMNVEV (reference sequence). CDR3 length equals 15 residues. CDR3 nucleotide sequence: TGTGCCAGCAAGACCGGGACTAGCGTTTACAATGAGCAGTTCTTC. Protein sequence: CASKTGTSVYNEQFF.

The chain has TRBV10-3 and TRBJ2-1; 8 bases are shared with TRBD1. Trimming took 6 bases from V and 7 from J; bases not matched to a gene: 11. The CDR3 runs to 15 residues. Germline V gene lookup returns CDR1 ENHRY and CDR2 SYGVKD. CDR3 bases: TGTGCCATCAGCCCATTTCAGGGGGCGGAAAATGAGCAGTTCTTC. This encodes CAISPFQGAENEQFF.

This clonotype was detected many times. The chain joins TRBV13 to TRBJ1-4, with a weak D call TRBD1 (5 bases). V dropped 2 bases and J dropped 0 bases, with 16 bases sitting between them. Germline CDR1 is PRHDT and CDR2 is FYEKMQ (reference sequence). This CDR3 region has 18 residues. The CDR3 DNA reads as TGTGCCAGCAGCTTAACCGCCAGGGTGACATCAACTAATGAAAAACTGTTTTTT. Encoded protein: CASSLTARVTSTNEKLFF.